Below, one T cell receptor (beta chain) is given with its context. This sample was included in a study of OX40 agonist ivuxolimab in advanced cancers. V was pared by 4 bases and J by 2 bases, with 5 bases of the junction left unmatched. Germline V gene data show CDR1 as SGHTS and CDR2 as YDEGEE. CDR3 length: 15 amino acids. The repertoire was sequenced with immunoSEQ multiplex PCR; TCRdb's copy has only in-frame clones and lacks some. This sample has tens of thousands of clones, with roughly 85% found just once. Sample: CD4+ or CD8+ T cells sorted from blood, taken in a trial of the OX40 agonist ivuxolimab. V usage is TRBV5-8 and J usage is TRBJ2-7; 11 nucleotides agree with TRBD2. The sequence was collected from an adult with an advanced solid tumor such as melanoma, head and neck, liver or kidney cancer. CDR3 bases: TGTGCCAGCAGCACGGGACTAGCGGCACCCTACGAGCAGTACTTC. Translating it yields CASSTGLAAPYEQYF.